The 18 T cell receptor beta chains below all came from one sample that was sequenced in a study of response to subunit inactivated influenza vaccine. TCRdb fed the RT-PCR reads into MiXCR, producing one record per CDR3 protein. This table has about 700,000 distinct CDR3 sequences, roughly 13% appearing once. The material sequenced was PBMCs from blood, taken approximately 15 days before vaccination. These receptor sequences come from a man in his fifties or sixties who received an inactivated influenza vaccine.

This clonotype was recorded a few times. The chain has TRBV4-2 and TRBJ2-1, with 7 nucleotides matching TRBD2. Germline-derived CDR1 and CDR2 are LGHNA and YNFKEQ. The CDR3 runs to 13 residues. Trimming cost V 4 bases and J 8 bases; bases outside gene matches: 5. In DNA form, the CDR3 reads TGTGCCAGCAGCCCTGGGGAGGGCGATGAGCAGTTCTTC. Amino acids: CASSPGEGDEQFF.

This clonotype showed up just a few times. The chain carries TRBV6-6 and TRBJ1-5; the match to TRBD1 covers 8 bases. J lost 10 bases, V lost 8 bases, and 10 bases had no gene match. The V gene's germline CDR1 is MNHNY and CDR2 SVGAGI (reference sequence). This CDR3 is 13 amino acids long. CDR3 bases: TGTGCCAGCCTCGGACAGGCAGGGGGCCCCCAGCATTTT. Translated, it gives CASLGQAGGPQHF.

CDR3 in DNA: TGTGCCATCAGTGAGAGGGTCGAAGAGACCCAGTACTTC. Translated: CAISERVEETQYF. V and J are TRBV10-3 and TRBJ2-5, with D unclear. The CDR3 extends over 13 amino acids. The V end lost 2 bases, the J end lost 3 bases, and 7 bases lay between the germline ends. Germline CDR1 ENHRY, CDR2 SYGVKD.

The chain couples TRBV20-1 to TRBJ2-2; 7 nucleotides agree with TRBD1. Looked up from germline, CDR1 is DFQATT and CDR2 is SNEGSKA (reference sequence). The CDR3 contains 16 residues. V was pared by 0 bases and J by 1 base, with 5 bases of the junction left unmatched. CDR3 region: CSARDVAGGNTGELFF. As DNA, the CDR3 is TGCAGTGCTAGAGATGTAGCAGGGGGGAACACCGGGGAGCTGTTTTTT.

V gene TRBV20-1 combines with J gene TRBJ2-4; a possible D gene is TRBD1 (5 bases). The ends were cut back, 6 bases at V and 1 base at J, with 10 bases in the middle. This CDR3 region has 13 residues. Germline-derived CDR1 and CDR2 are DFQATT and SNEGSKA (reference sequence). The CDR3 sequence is CSAPHRAKNIQYF. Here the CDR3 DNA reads TGCAGTGCCCCCCACAGGGCCAAAAACATTCAGTACTTC.

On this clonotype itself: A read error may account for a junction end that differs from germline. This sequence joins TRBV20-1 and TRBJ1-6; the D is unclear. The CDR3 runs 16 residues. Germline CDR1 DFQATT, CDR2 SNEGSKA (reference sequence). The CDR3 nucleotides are TGCTGTGCTAGAGCCGATGTCCGGGAAATTAATTCACCCCTCCACTTT. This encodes CCARADVREINSPLHF.

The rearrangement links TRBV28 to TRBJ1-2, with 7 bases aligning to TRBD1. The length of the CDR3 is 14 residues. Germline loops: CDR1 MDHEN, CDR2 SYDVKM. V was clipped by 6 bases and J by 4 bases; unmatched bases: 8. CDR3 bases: TGTGCCAGCAGGTCCGCCGACAGGGCCTATGGCTACACCTTC. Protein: CASRSADRAYGYTF.

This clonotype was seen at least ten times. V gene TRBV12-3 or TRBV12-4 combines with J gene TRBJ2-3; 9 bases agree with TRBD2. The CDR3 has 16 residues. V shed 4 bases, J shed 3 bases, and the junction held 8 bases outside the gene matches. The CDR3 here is CASSYRAGGGTDTQYF. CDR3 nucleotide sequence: TGTGCCAGCAGTTACCGTGCGGGGGGGGGGACAGATACGCAGTATTTT.

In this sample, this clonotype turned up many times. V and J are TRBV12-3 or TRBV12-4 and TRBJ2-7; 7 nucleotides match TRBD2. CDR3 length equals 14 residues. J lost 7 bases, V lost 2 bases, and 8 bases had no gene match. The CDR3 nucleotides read TGTGCCAGCAGTTTACTGGAAAAAGCGGGAGAGCAGTACTTC. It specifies CASSLLEKAGEQYF.

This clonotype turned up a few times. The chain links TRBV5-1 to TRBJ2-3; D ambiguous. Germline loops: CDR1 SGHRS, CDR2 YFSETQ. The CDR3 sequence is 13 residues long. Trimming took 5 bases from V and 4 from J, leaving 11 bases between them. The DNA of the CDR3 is TGCGCCAGCAGTGGTTTAGTCGCAGATACGCAGTATTTT. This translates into CASSGLVADTQYF.

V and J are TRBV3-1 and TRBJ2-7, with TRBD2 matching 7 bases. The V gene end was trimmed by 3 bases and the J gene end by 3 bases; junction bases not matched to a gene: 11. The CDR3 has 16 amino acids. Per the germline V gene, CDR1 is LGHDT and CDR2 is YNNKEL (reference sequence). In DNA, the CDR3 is TGTGCCAGCAGCCATCCCCTAGCGGAAGGAGGCTACGAGCAGTACTTC. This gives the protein CASSHPLAEGGYEQYF.

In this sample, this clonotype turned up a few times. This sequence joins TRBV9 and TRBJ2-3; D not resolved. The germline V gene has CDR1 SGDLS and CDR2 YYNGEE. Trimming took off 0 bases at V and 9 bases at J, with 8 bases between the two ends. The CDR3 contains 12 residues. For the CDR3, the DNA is TGTGCCAGCAGCGTAGTTGCAGGCACGCAGTATTTT. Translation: CASSVVAGTQYF.

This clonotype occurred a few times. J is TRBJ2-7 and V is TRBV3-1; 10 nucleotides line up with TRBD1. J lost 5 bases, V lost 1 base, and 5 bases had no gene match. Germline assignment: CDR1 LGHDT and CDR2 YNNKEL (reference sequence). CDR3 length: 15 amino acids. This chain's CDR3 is CASSQGDRGPHEQYF. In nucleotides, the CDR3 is TGTGCCAGCAGCCAAGGCGACAGGGGGCCCCACGAGCAGTACTTC.

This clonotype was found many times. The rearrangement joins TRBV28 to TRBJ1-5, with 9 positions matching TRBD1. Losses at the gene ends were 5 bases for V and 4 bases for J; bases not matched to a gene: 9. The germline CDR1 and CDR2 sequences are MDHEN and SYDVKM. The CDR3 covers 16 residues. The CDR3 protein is CASSPTQGASNQPQHF. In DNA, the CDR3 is TGTGCCAGCAGTCCGACACAGGGGGCTTCAAATCAGCCCCAGCATTTT.

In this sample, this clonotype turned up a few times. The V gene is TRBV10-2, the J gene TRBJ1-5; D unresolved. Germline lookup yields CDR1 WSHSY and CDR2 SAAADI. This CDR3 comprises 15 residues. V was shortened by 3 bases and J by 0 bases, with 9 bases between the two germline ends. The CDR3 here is CASSEPSNSNQPQHF. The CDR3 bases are TGCGCCAGCAGTGAACCCAGCAATAGCAATCAGCCCCAGCATTTT.

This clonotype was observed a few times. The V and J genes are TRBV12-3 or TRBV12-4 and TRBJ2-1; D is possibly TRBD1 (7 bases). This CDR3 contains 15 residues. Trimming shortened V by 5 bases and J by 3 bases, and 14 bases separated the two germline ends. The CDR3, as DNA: TGTGCCAGCAGTCTCAGGGGGGTTCACTACAATGAGCAGTTCTTC. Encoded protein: CASSLRGVHYNEQFF.

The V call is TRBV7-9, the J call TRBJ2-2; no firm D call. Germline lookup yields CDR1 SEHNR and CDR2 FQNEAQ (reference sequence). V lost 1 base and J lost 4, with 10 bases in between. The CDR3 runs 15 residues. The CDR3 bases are TGTGCCAGCAGCTTAGGCACCGTCAGCACCGGGGAGCTGTTTTTT. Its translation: CASSLGTVSTGELFF.

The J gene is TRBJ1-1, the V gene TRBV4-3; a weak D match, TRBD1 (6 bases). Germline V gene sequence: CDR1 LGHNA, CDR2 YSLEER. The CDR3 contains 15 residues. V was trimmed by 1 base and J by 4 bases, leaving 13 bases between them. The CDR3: CASSQAGAQSTEAFF. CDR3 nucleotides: TGCGCCAGCAGCCAAGCAGGGGCGCAGAGCACTGAAGCTTTCTTT.